Detailed here is one T cell receptor (beta chain). This clonotype was picked up many times. No cognate antigen has been identified for it. Per-base quality was not reported, and no clone a single base away is much larger than it. This specimen's time point label, per the study, means: sample taken at primary tumor resection. The donors were more than 65 patients from the lung TRACERx cohort who had early-stage, untreated non-small cell lung cancer. For TCR sequencing, whole RNA was extracted from tumor and nontumor lung tissue, or from cryopreserved PBMC samples, and no cell sorting was done. Only patients for whom sufficient RNA was available from at least two tumor regions were selected for TCR sequencing. The library was made by 5' RACE. TCRdb lists the instrument as NextSeq 500. In the TCR library protocol, a unique molecular identifier was attached to each TCR cDNA molecule so that PCR and sequencing errors could be corrected. Per the source publication's procedure: Decombinator tools were used for TCR identification, UMI-based error correction and CDR3 extraction. Expanded TCRs were defined as those above a frequency of 2 per 1,000, corresponding to the top 1% of the tumor frequency distribution. Rényi diversity was computed with the R vegan package after subsampling each repertoire 100 times to 5,000 TCRs. CDR3 similarity networks were built from amino acid triplet string-kernel similarity, connecting CDR3s with pairwise similarity above 0.82. In TCRdb, the public reads were trimmed at Q25 with fastp and aligned with MiXCR, with productive beta chains retained. Duplicate CDR3 protein sequences are folded into a single record with the most common DNA and genes. The V and J calls were determined by TCRdb, not by the authors. The sample table contains roughly 80,000 distinct CDR3 sequences; only one count was recorded for under 8.5% of them. 6.8% of the sample rests with the top ten.

The sample originates from a study of spatial heterogeneity in lung cancer (dated by TCRdb to 2018 to 2020). About the full investigation: More beta-chain than alpha-chain transcripts were consistently detected, likely reflecting higher beta-chain transcript abundance. TCR repertoire features were related to nonsynonymous mutation counts determined by whole-exome sequencing of tumor tissue. Both alpha and beta chains were TCR-sequenced in samples taken at surgery, namely 220 tumor regions, approximately 63 matched nontumor lung samples and roughly 56 PBMC samples. In the raw uncorrected reads, each unique combination of TCR and UMI appeared more than ten times on average. The study quantitatively compared TCR alpha and beta repertoires across multiple tumor regions, matched nontumor lung and blood in non-small cell lung cancer. Study-level results and caveats: Additional single-cell paired TCR alpha and beta sequencing was considered necessary to confirm, at a functional level, the hypothesis that regional TCRs recognize regional mutations. Ubiquitous expanded tumor TCRs were detected in blood more often at tumor resection than at routine follow-up.

CDR1 and CDR2, looked up from the germline V gene (reference sequence), are PRHDT and FYEKMQ. There are 13 amino acids in the CDR3, from cysteine to phenylalanine inclusive. Only the CDR3 DNA is retained, 39 bases long and in frame from the first base. V is cut by 3 bases and J by 7 bases, and the space between the germline ends is 9 bases. This receptor was identified in a male donor with early-stage non-small cell lung cancer. Sequencing was performed on PBMCs, taken at surgery. The chain is assembled from TRBV13 and TRBJ2-2; no D gene call is confident. The CDR3 reads CASSFKENGELFF. The DNA sequence reads TGTGCCAGCAGCTTCAAGGAGAACGGGGAGCTGTTTTTT.